This T cell receptor (beta chain) was captured by sequencing in a study of T cells after yellow fever vaccination (dated by TCRdb to the late 2010s). Regarding the complete study: The SMART-Seq v4 Ultra Low Input RNA kit was used to prepare libraries from fractions with low cell numbers. Two healthy male donors made up the cohort, one aged 18 to 29 years and the other aged 30 to 40 years. Bulk PBMC replicates and cell subsets were isolated from blood drawn at multiple timepoints before and after both primary and secondary immunization. Bulk TCR alpha and beta repertoires were sequenced longitudinally to track T-cell clones before and after primary and booster YFV17D yellow fever vaccination. The full study reports these points: After the booster, most of the clones that had expanded following primary vaccination were detected again (almost 98% of CD4 and roughly 90% of CD8), which suggests that memory was broadly maintained. A small share of clonotypes was detected in both CD4 and CD8 compartments, with the overlap likely arising from convergent recombination. Computational filtering was needed because FACS-sorted repertoires could contain abundant contaminating clonotypes from the bulk population. Because only two donors were included in the study, the extent to which the findings can be generalized is limited. The secondary T-cell response was weaker than the primary response but faster, peaking on day 5 instead of day 15.

Trimming takes 4 bases from V and 1 base from J, and the germline ends sit 14 bases apart. The CDR3, cysteine through phenylalanine, is 16 amino acids long. Of the read, only the CDR3 DNA is kept; its 48 bases are in frame from base 1. This clonotype was seen only a few times. Its antigen is unknown. No clone much larger than this one lies a single base away; base qualities are absent. This specimen's treatment or condition label, interpreted: live attenuated yellow fever vaccine strain. At each blood-draw timepoint, two biological replicates of bulk PBMCs were collected. A standard Ficoll-Paque protocol was used to isolate PBMCs from peripheral blood. TriZol was used to extract RNA from bulk PBMCs, CD4 and CD8 fractions, and dextramer-positive and dextramer-negative fractions. TCR cDNA was made using 5'RACE template switching, a step that added a universal primer site and unique molecular identifiers. Priming for cDNA synthesis came from both the TCR alpha and TCR beta constant segments. Libraries were amplified in two PCR steps, with sample barcodes and sequencing adapters added in the second step. Sequencing of the libraries was done on either Illumina HiSeq 2500 (2x100 bp) or NovaSeq (2x150 bp). The original methods were these. Reads were demultiplexed and collapsed into UMI consensus sequences with MIGEC, and V(D)J alignment was performed with MiXCR. Using edgeR on replicate PBMC samples, clonotypes were called vaccine-responding if FDR was below 0.01 and the log2 fold change was above 5 up to day 15. CD4 or CD8 identity was assigned to each bulk clonotype according to whether the clonotype was present at higher abundance in the sequenced CD4 repertoire or the sequenced CD8 repertoire. TCRdb reran the public reads through fastp at Q25 and MiXCR, keeping productive beta chains. Identical CDR3 protein sequences are pooled into one entry, listed with their most common genes and DNA. These V and J calls originate from TCRdb's pipeline instead of the authors' own analysis. Recorded for this sample are hundreds of thousands of distinct CDR3 sequences; 9% to 15% of them occurred a single time. The ten biggest clones cover more than 13% of the sample.

This clonotype was sampled from a man under 40 who received the YFV17D yellow fever vaccine. The V gene is TRBV23-1 and the J gene is TRBJ1-5; the D gene cannot be named for sure. TRBV23-1 is an ORF for which the function is uncertain. Source: PBMCs, taken on the day of the yellow fever booster vaccination. The sequenced DNA: TGCGCCAGCAGTCCTCGGATGGCAGCGAGCAATCAGCCCCAGCATTTT. It translates to CASSPRMAASNQPQHF.